These T cell receptor beta chains were read from a single sample in a study of PD-L1 blockade in urothelial cancer. Clones were read by immunoSEQ multiplex PCR, and TCRdb kept only the in-frame ones, dropping some. The table lists approximately 90,000 clones, about 85% of them singletons. The sample here was PBMCs, taken around atezolizumab (anti-PD-L1) treatment. The receptors originated from a man in his sixties with urothelial cancer. Each CDR3 is given without its conserved first and last residue.

V: TRBV15
J: TRBJ1-5
CDR3: ATSRDPGSNQPQH

V: TRBV27
J: TRBJ1-4
CDR3: ASSLRGAQIATNEKLF

V: TRBV30
J: TRBJ1-2
CDR3: AWMGGTGYT

V: TRBV6-5
J: TRBJ2-1
CDR3: ASSYYSGGDTQF

V: TRBV4-3
J: TRBJ2-1
CDR3: ASSLAPSGREFYNEQF

V: TRBV4-1
J: TRBJ2-1
CDR3: ASSQDQGDEQF

V: TRBV27
J: TRBJ2-5
CDR3: ASSFQGRETQY

V: TRBV9
J: TRBJ1-6
CDR3: ASSVGQGANSPLH

V: TRBV4-2
J: TRBJ1-1
CDR3: ASSGRGRVTEAF

V: TRBV5-4
J: TRBJ2-1
CDR3: ASSRGPLSSYNEQF

V: TRBV29-1
J: TRBJ1-5
CDR3: SVGGGRSSQPQH

V: TRBV29-1
J: TRBJ2-1
CDR3: SAPPSGGFYNEQF